This TCR beta chain was captured in a study of blood T cell repertoires in COVID-19. The CDR3 sequence is 13 residues long. Trimming removed 0 bases from V and 3 bases from J, with 4 bases in between. Germline loops: CDR1 SGHNT, CDR2 YYREEE (reference sequence). Repertoires were generated with immunoSEQ multiplex PCR, while TCRdb's copy carries only in-frame clones and drops some. The repertoire holds about 94,000 clones, roughly 70% seen once, with about 3.9% in the top ten. This clone was recorded once. The V gene is TRBV5-4, the J gene TRBJ2-1; no definite D call. The origin of this receptor is a man aged 65 to 79 with COVID-19, enrolled during active disease. The sequenced sample was peripheral blood. In DNA form, the CDR3 reads TGTGCCAGCAGCTTGGACAGCTACAATGAGCAGTTCTTC. Residues: CASSLDSYNEQFF.